The clone carrying this T cell receptor beta chain was detected only a few times. The sample originates from a study of CD4 and CD8 cells across lung adenocarcinoma regions. Localized lung adenocarcinoma, a non-small cell lung cancer, affected the donors. This CDR3 spans 15 amino acids. After removal of 4 bases from V and 4 bases from J, the junction contained 5 bases not matched to a gene. CDR1 SGHTA and CDR2 FQGNSA come from the germline V gene. MiXCR was run by TCRdb on the PCR reads, yielding one entry per CDR3 protein. Here the sample spans 9,000 to 15,000 distinct CDR3 sequences, around 50% being singletons.

Sequencing was done on a sample of CD8+ T cells from the center of a lung tumor. The clonotype originates from a female donor with lung adenocarcinoma. The CD4 and CD8 labels of this study may be unreliable. This chain joins TRBV7-2 and TRBJ2-1, with 9 bases lining up with TRBD2. The CDR3 nucleotides are TGTGCCAGCAGCTCCCTAGCGGGACAATACAATGAGCAGTTCTTC. This translates into CASSSLAGQYNEQFF.